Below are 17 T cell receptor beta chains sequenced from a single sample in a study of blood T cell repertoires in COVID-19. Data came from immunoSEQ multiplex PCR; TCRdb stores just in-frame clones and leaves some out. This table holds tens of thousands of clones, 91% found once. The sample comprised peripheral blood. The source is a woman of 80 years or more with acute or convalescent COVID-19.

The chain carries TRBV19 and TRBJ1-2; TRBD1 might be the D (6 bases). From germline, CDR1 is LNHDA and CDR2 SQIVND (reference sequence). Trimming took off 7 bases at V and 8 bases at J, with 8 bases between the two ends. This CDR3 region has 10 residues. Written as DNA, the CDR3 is TGTGCCAGTACAGGGGACGGCTACACCTTC. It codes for CASTGDGYTF.

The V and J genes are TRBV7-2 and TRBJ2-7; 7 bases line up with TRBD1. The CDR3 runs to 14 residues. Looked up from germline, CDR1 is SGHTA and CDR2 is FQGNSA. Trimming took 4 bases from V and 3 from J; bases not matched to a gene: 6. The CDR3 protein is CASSYTQGVYEQYF. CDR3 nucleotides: TGTGCCAGCAGCTATACTCAGGGGGTCTACGAGCAGTACTTC.

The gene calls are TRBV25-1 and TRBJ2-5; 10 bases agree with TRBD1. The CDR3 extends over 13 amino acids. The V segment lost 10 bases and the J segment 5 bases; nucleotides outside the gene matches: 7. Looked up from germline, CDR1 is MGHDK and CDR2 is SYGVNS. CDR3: CATRQGAVETQYF. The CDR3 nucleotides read TGTGCCACTAGACAGGGGGCGGTCGAGACCCAGTACTTC.

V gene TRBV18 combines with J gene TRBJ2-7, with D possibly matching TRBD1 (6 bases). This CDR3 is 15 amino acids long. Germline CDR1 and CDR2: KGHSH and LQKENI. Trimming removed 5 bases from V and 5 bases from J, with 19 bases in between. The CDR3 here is CASSEKGHQRDEQYF. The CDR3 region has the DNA TGTGCCAGCTCAGAAAAGGGACACCAGAGGGACGAGCAGTACTTC. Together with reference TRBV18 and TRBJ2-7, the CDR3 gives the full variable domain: NAGVMQNPRHLVRRRGQEARLRCSPMKGHSHVYWYRQLPEEGLKFMVYLQKENIIDESGMPKERFSAEFPKEGPSILRIQQVVRGDSAAYFCASSEKGHQRDEQYFGPGTRLTVT.

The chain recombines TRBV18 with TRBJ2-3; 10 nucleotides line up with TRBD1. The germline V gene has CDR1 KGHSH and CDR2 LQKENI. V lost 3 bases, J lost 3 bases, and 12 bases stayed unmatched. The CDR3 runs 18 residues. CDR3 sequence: CASSPRTGGGWGTDTQYF. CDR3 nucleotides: TGTGCCAGCTCACCGAGGACAGGGGGAGGTTGGGGAACAGATACGCAGTATTTT.

The chain's CDR3 is CASSQDWTGGNQPQHF. Written as DNA, the CDR3 is TGTGCCAGCAGCCAAGACTGGACGGGGGGCAATCAGCCCCAGCATTTT. V and J are TRBV4-2 and TRBJ1-5; possible D gene TRBD1, 5 bases. Trimming pared 0 bases from V and 2 bases from J, leaving 11 bases between. This CDR3 comprises 16 residues. The germline V gene encodes CDR1 LGHNA and CDR2 YNFKEQ.

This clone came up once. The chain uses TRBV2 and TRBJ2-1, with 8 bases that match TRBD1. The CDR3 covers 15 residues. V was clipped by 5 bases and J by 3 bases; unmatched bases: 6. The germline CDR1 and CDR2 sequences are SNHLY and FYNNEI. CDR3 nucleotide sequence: TGTGCCAGCAGTCGACAGGGGACACTCTACAATGAGCAGTTCTTC. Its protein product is CASSRQGTLYNEQFF.

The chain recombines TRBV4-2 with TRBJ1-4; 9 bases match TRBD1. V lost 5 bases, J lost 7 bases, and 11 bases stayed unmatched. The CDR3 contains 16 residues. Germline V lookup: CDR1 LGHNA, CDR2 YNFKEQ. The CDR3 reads CASSALSTGGFEKLFF. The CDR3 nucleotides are TGTGCCAGCAGCGCACTATCCACAGGGGGCTTTGAAAAACTGTTTTTT.

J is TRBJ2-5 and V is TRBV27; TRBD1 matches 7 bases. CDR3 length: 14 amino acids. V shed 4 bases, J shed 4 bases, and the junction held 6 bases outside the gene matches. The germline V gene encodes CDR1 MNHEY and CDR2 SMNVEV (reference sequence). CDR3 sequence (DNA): TGTGCCAGCAGTTCCGGACAGGTCCGAGAGACCCAGTACTTC. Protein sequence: CASSSGQVRETQYF.

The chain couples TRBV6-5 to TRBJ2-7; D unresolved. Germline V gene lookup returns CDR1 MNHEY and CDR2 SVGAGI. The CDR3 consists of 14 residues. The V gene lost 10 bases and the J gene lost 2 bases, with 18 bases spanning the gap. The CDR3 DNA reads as TGTGCCACATCAATAGACACTGCCACCTACGAGCAGTACTTC. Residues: CATSIDTATYEQYF.

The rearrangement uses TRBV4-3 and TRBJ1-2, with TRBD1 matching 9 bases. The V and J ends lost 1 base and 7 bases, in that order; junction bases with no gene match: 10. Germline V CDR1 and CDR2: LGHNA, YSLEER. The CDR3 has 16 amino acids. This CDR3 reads CASSQVIGTGFPGYTF. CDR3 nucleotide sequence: TGCGCCAGCAGCCAAGTAATTGGGACAGGGTTTCCTGGCTACACCTTC.

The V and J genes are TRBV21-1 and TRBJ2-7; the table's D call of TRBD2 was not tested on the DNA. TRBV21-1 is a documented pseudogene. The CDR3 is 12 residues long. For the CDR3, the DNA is TGTGCCAGCAGCCTCCCTAGAGACGAGCAGTACTTC. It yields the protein CASSLPRDEQYF.

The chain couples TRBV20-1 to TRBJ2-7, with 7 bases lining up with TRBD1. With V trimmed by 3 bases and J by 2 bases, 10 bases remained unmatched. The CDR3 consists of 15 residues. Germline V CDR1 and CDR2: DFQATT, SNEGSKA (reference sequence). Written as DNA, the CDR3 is TGCAGTGCTAGTAGGTCAGGGGGAGCGGCCTACGAGCAGTACTTC. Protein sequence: CSASRSGGAAYEQYF.

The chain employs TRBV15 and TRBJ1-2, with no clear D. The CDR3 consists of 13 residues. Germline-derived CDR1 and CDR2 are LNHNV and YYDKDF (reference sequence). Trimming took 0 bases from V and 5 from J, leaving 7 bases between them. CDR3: CATSRDREYGYTF. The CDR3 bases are TGTGCCACCAGCAGAGATCGGGAGTATGGCTACACCTTC.

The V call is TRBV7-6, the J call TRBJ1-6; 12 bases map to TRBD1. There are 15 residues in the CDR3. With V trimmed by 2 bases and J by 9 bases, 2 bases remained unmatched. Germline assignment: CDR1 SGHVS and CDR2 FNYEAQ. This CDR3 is CASSLSGQGASPLHF. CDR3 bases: TGTGCCAGCAGCTTATCGGGACAGGGGGCTTCACCCCTCCACTTT.

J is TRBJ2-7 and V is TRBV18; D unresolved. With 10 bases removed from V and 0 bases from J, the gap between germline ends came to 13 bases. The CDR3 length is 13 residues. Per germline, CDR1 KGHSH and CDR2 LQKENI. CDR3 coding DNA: TGTGCCACCACCAGTGGCACCTCCTACGAGCAGTACTTC. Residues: CATTSGTSYEQYF.

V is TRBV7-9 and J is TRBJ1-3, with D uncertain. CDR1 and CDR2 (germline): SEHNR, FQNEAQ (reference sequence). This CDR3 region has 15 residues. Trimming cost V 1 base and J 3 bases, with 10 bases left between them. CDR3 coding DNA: TGTGCCAGCAGCTTAGATCGGGGTAATGGAAACACCATATATTTT. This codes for CASSLDRGNGNTIYF.